This T cell receptor beta chain was profiled in a study of cytomegalovirus exposure and HLA in healthy donors. General study findings and limits: Previous analysis showed most TCR beta V segments were productive about 87% or about 30% of the time.

PCR was performed using 60 Vbeta and 13 Jbeta primers. The table came from immunoSEQ multiplex PCR; TCRdb's copy has only in-frame clones and leaves some out. The top ten hold about 3% of the sample, which has 100,000 to 150,000 clones, about two thirds seen once. Germline CDR1 SEHNR, CDR2 FQNEAQ (reference sequence). V lost 5 bases, J lost 1 base, and 17 bases lay in between. The CDR3 consists of 16 residues. This clone appeared a single time. Its antigen is still unknown. Material for sequencing was PBMCs. This chain links TRBV7-9 with TRBJ1-1, with no clear D. This TCR was sampled from a human donor in good health. The CDR3 bases are TGTGCCAGCAGCCCCCGCCGGAAGGCAGGGAACACTGAAGCTTTCTTT. This gives the protein CASSPRRKAGNTEAFF.